What follows describes a single T cell receptor (beta chain). Its specific antigen is unknown. No much larger clonotype is one base removed from it; base qualities were not supplied. Measured from the cysteine to the phenylalanine, the CDR3 is 14 residues long. The CDR3 DNA has 42 bases and is translated from base 1. CDR1 is given as SGHRS and CDR2 as YFSETQ, both from the germline V gene. Trimming removed 4 bases from V and 5 bases from J; the gene matches leave 5 bases unexplained. This entry belongs to a study of blood T cell repertoires in COVID-19 (dated by TCRdb to the early 2020s). The study in broad terms: Collaborator samples came from the United States, Italy and Spain and covered acute and convalescent phases of COVID-19. The material from the prospective study consisted of cDNA or gDNA derived from T cells, B-cell-depleted T cells, or PBMCs. Subjects who had been exposed to COVID-19, were actively infected with it, or had recovered from it provided the deeply sampled blood TCRbeta repertoires that made up the dataset. The repertoires were released in a freely available public database meant as a resource for research on the immune response to SARS-CoV-2. The samples were drawn from the first 160 participants of the ongoing ImmuneRACE study and from some 1,300 subjects provided by 6 global collaborators. Nearly every sample came with metadata listing a de-identified subject ID, COVID-19 status, age in years and sex. HLA class I and class II types, where available, came from metadata supplied by the sample provider rather than from assay-based typing. The investigation overall reported the following: Clinical and demographic metadata were provided uncurated, with the amount varying by source and participant.

TCRbeta CDR3 regions were amplified from genomic DNA by means of the immunoSEQ Assay, a bias-controlled multiplex PCR. The original pipeline was this. Nucleated cell counts per sample were estimated from amplification of reference gene primers within the assay. To quantify the absolute abundance of each unique TCRbeta CDR3 rearrangement, sequence reads were collapsed and filtered. For each sample, productive Simpson clonality was calculated by taking the square root of Simpson's diversity index across productive rearrangements. TCRdb provides this immuneACCESS table in a form limited to in-frame rearrangements. Some clones are lacking; in checked studies, under half of them reflect an unresolved V gene, and why the rest are absent is not known. V and J calls and clone size come straight from that table; D and trimming were deduced from the DNA. Here the sample has approximately 170,000 clones; around 88% occur a single time. The ten largest clonotypes hold about 19% of the sample.

A second Seattle source provided samples from volunteer blood donors who had recovered from COVID-19. Each collaborating institution followed its own protocols to collect whole blood in K2EDTA tubes. For TCRbeta analysis, collaborators shipped samples in one of three forms: frozen whole blood, isolated PBMCs, or DNA extracted from either of those sample types. The receptor was derived from a woman between 65 and 79 years old who had recovered from COVID-19. Material for sequencing was peripheral blood. Recombination connected TRBV5-1 to TRBJ1-1; 10 bases in between match TRBD1. The sequenced DNA: TGCGCCAGCAGCACCCGACAGGGGGCGACTGAAGCTTTCTTT. The translation is CASSTRQGATEAFF.